The rows below give T cell receptor beta chains drawn from one sample of a study of blood T cell repertoires in COVID-19. Clones were read by immunoSEQ multiplex PCR, and TCRdb kept only the in-frame ones, dropping some. The table shows hundreds of thousands of clones, with roughly 80% occurring only once. Sequencing was carried out using PBMCs or T cells enriched from blood (not recorded which). Receptors were obtained from a man aged 35 to 55 who had been exposed to COVID-19. Both conserved end residues are part of each CDR3. A D gene is named only where the DNA matches it firmly. For some rows the clone size is stated as once, few or many, or as a class when expanded; others skip it.

V: TRBV27; length: 14; D: .; J: TRBJ2-5; size: .; CDR3: CASSMAGYQETQYF; DNA: TGTGCCAGCAGTATGGCGGGGTACCAAGAGACCCAGTACTTC
V: TRBV28; length: 17; D: TRBD2; J: TRBJ2-1; size: once; CDR3: CASLGGGTTAKYNEQFF; DNA: TGTGCCAGCCTAGGTGGGGGGACTACCGCCAAATACAATGAGCAGTTCTTC
V: TRBV29-1; length: 11; D: .; J: TRBJ1-1; size: .; CDR3: CSVDERGEAFF; DNA: TGCAGCGTTGATGAACGAGGGGAAGCTTTCTTT
V: TRBV3-1/TRBV3-2; length: 14; D: .; J: TRBJ2-3; size: .; CDR3: CASSQAGAGITQYF; DNA: TGTGCCAGCAGCCAAGCCGGGGCGGGGATTACGCAGTATTTT
V: TRBV30; length: 12; D: TRBD1; J: TRBJ1-2; size: .; CDR3: CAWMGTGRAYGF; DNA: TGTGCCTGGATGGGGACAGGGAGGGCTTATGGCTTC
V: TRBV9; length: 16; D: TRBD2; J: TRBJ2-7; size: .; CDR3: CASSVSSLAGIYEQYF; DNA: TGTGCCAGCAGCGTATCCTCACTAGCGGGAATCTACGAGCAGTACTTC
V: TRBV30; length: 15; D: TRBD1; J: TRBJ1-6; size: .; CDR3: CAAGQGSSYNSPLHF; DNA: TGTGCCGCAGGACAGGGGAGCTCCTATAATTCACCCCTCCACTTT
V: TRBV6-5; length: 16; D: .; J: TRBJ2-7; size: .; CDR3: CASSYSRGAGPHEQYF; DNA: TGTGCCAGCAGTTACTCGAGAGGAGCTGGTCCCCACGAGCAGTACTTC
V: TRBV28; length: 13; D: .; J: TRBJ2-1; size: .; CDR3: CASSPPSYNEQFF; DNA: TGTGCCAGCAGTCCCCCTTCCTACAATGAGCAGTTCTTC
V: TRBV30; length: 13; D: TRBD1; J: TRBJ1-6; size: .; CDR3: CAWKGQAGSPLHF; DNA: TGTGCCTGGAAGGGACAGGCAGGTTCACCCCTCCACTTT
V: TRBV5-4; length: 13; D: .; J: TRBJ1-3; size: many; CDR3: CASSWGQGNTIYF; DNA: TGTGCCAGCAGCTGGGGACAAGGAAACACCATATATTTT
V: TRBV7-2; length: 13; D: .; J: TRBJ2-1; size: few; CDR3: CASRGWEGGFLVF; DNA: TGTGCCAGCCGGGGATGGGAGGGGGGATTTTTAGTCTTC